These 8 T cell receptor beta chains were all obtained from the same sample, sequenced in a study of blood T cell repertoires in COVID-19. This table comes from immunoSEQ multiplex PCR, and its TCRdb copy is limited to in-frame clones, with some not included. Here the sample spans 250,000 or so clones, less than 90% being singletons. Sequenced input: peripheral blood. Source of these receptors: a man between 60 and 70 years old with acute or convalescent COVID-19.

The chain combines TRBV6-5 with TRBJ2-1; maybe TRBD2 (6 bases). V shed 2 bases and J shed 6 bases, with 14 bases lying between them. The V gene's germline CDR1 is MNHEY and CDR2 SVGAGI. This CDR3 comprises 15 residues. CDR3 sequence (DNA): TGTGCCAGCAGTTACGGAGGGGCTAGCGCCAATGAGCAGTTCTTC. Protein sequence: CASSYGGASANEQFF.

The chain has TRBV7-3 and TRBJ2-5, with 8 bases matching TRBD1. After removal of 2 bases from V and 2 bases from J, the junction contained 7 bases not matched to a gene. The CDR3 sequence is 16 residues long. Germline V gene lookup returns CDR1 SGHTA and CDR2 FQGTGA. The CDR3 reads CASSLGPGTGQETQYF. In DNA, the CDR3 is TGTGCCAGCAGCTTAGGCCCCGGGACAGGTCAAGAGACCCAGTACTTC.

V is TRBV13 and J is TRBJ2-1; D gene uncertain. The germline CDR1 and CDR2 sequences are PRHDT and FYEKMQ (reference sequence). Trimming cost V 3 bases and J 10 bases, with 13 bases left between them. The CDR3 runs to 13 residues. This CDR3 is CASSFLSVEEQFF. DNA of the CDR3: TGTGCCAGCAGCTTCCTCTCGGTCGAGGAGCAGTTCTTC.

This clone appeared once. The CDR3 protein is CATSRRYVPGVGDQPQHF. In DNA form, the CDR3 reads TGTGCCACCAGCAGACGATATGTTCCAGGGGTAGGGGATCAGCCCCAGCATTTT. V gene TRBV15 combines with J gene TRBJ1-5; possibly TRBD1 for D (6 bases). CDR1 is LNHNV and CDR2 is YYDKDF in the germline V gene (reference sequence). CDR3 length equals 18 residues. The V and J ends lost 2 bases and 5 bases respectively, with 22 bases between them. The full variable domain, completed using reference TRBV15 and TRBJ1-5, is DAMVIQNPRYQVTQFGKPVTLSCSQTLNHNVMYWYQQKSSQAPKLLFHYYDKDFNNEADTPDNFQSRRPNTSFCFLDIRSPGLGDTAMYLCATSRRYVPGVGDQPQHFGDGTRLSIL.

The table lists this clone with a few counts. The chain couples TRBV6-2 or TRBV6-3 to TRBJ2-3; no firm D call. Germline V gene sequence: CDR1 MNHEY, CDR2 SVGEGT. This CDR3 contains 16 residues. V was clipped by 0 bases and J by 2 bases, with 12 bases between them. The CDR3 DNA sequence: TGTGCCAGCAGTTACTCGACACCCCATTCCACAGATACGCAGTATTTT. Its protein is CASSYSTPHSTDTQYF.

This chain connects TRBV7-2 to TRBJ2-7, with a weak D call TRBD1 (8 bases). This CDR3 region has 15 residues. Trimming pared 5 bases from V and 2 bases from J, leaving 16 bases between. Germline CDR1 SGHTA, CDR2 FQGNSA. CDR3 in DNA: TGTGCCAGCAGCCGGACAACAGGGGGGGCCTACGAGCAGTACTTC. The encoded protein is CASSRTTGGAYEQYF.

V gene TRBV7-2 combines with J gene TRBJ2-7, with 9 nucleotides matching TRBD2. The CDR3 has 14 amino acids. V shed 3 bases and J 2 bases; nucleotides not matched to a gene: 2. CDR1 is SGHTA and CDR2 is FQGNSA in the germline V gene. CDR3 amino acids: CASSFSGGTYEQYF. CDR3 in DNA: TGTGCCAGCAGCTTTAGCGGGGGCACCTACGAGCAGTACTTC. Together with reference TRBV7-2 and TRBJ2-7, the CDR3 gives the full variable domain: GAGVSQSPSNKVTEKGKDVELRCDPISGHTALYWYRQSLGQGLEFLIYFQGNSAPDKSGLPSDRFSAERTGGSVSTLTIQRTQQEDSAVYLCASSFSGGTYEQYFGPGTRLTVT.

This clone was detected only a few times. This chain links TRBV5-1 with TRBJ2-7; 9 positions match TRBD1. The CDR3 is 16 residues long. V shed 4 bases and J 5 bases; nucleotides not matched to a gene: 13. CDR1 is SGHRS and CDR2 is YFSETQ in the germline V gene. This CDR3 reads CASSLIVGQGSDEQYF. DNA of the CDR3: TGCGCCAGCAGCCTCATCGTGGGACAGGGAAGTGACGAGCAGTACTTC.